This TCR beta chain is from a study of shared clonotypes between healthy human individuals. Profiled with immunoSEQ multiplex PCR; TCRdb holds only in-frame clones, not every one. Here the sample spans hundreds of thousands of clones, about 95% being singletons. As defined, naive CD8 cells were CD45RO-negative and positively selected for CCR7, with terminally differentiated effector memory CD45RA+ cells excluded. V dropped 5 bases and J dropped 5 bases, with 9 bases sitting between them. Germline V gene sequence: CDR1 SNHLY, CDR2 FYNNEI. CDR3 length equals 13 residues. The sequenced sample consisted of naive CD8+ T cells sorted from blood. The clonotype originates from a woman aged 25 to 45 in good health. This chain joins TRBV2 and TRBJ1-4; D gene uncertain. CDR3: CASSWTRNEKLFF. The CDR3 DNA reads as TGTGCCAGCAGTTGGACTAGGAATGAAAAACTGTTTTTT.